This T cell receptor (beta chain) comes out of a study of blood T cell repertoires in COVID-19. For the study at large: From T cells, B-cell-depleted T cells, or PBMCs came the material, which was cDNA or gDNA.

Germline V lookup: CDR1 LGHNA, CDR2 YNFKEQ. J gave up 2 bases and V 3 bases, and 7 bases lay outside the gene matches. This CDR3 spans 16 amino acids. Methods used by the authors: It was from reference gene primer amplification that nucleated cell counts were estimated. The repertoire was sequenced with immunoSEQ multiplex PCR; TCRdb's copy has only in-frame clones and lacks some. From that table come the V and J calls and clone size; the DNA was used to work out D and trimming. The sample has some 150,000 clones, just over 85% seen once. This sequence joins TRBV4-2 and TRBJ1-2; 9 nucleotides match TRBD1. The sample consisted of peripheral blood. This TCR was sampled from a man between 70 and 80 years old with acute or convalescent COVID-19. CDR3 residues: CASSQVGQGSNYGYTF. CDR3 sequence (DNA): TGTGCCAGCAGCCAGGTCGGACAGGGGTCCAACTATGGCTACACCTTC.